The entry that follows covers one T cell receptor beta chain sequence. The sample originates from a study of shared clonotypes between healthy human individuals. CD45RO-negative cells were positively selected for CCR7, leaving out terminally differentiated effector memory CD45RA+ cells. This table comes from immunoSEQ multiplex PCR, and its TCRdb copy is limited to in-frame clones, with some not included. This table has around 2,000,000 clones, approximately 94% appearing once. CDR1 and CDR2 (germline): SGHTS, YDEGEE. Between the trimmed V and J ends, which lost 1 base and 1 base, there was a span of 5 bases. This CDR3 comprises 14 residues.

The sequencing sample was made of naive CD8+ T cells sorted from blood. This chain uses TRBV5-8 with TRBJ2-2, with D uncertain. The sequence was collected from a young man in good health. The CDR3 here is CASSLMMNTGELFF. The CDR3 region has the DNA TGTGCCAGCAGCTTGATGATGAACACCGGGGAGCTGTTTTTT.